This T cell receptor beta chain was captured in a study of T cells after posttransplantation cyclophosphamide. Control samples came 1 year after myeloablative marrow transplants with methotrexate plus calcineurin inhibitor. J lost 0 bases, V lost 6 bases, and 4 bases had no gene match. Per the germline V gene, CDR1 is MNHNS and CDR2 is SASEGT. The CDR3 consists of 14 residues. Study-wide results and limits: After PTCy, TRB diversity resembled that of CNI/methotrexate controls. Donor-recipient repertoire similarity was low at 1-2 months, rising over year one. Skin or GI-infiltrating T cells shared few TRB sequences with blood.

As concerns this clone: Its antigen is as yet unknown.

Sequencing was performed with immunoSEQ multiplex PCR; in TCRdb, only in-frame clones are kept and a portion is missing. Of about 22,000 clones listed, 70% to 90% are singletons. The source material was PBMCs, sampled after an allogeneic stem cell transplant with a calcineurin inhibitor and methotrexate. J is TRBJ2-7 and V is TRBV6-1; TRBD1 aligns across 8 bases. The receptor was derived from a female patient aged 45-65 years who received an allogeneic stem cell transplant from an unrelated donor, was CMV-positive, and had chronic GVHD only. Some T cells may be transferred from the graft donor. CDR3 bases: TGTGCCAGCAGGGATGACAGGGGCTCCTACGAGCAGTACTTC. It is translated as CASRDDRGSYEQYF.